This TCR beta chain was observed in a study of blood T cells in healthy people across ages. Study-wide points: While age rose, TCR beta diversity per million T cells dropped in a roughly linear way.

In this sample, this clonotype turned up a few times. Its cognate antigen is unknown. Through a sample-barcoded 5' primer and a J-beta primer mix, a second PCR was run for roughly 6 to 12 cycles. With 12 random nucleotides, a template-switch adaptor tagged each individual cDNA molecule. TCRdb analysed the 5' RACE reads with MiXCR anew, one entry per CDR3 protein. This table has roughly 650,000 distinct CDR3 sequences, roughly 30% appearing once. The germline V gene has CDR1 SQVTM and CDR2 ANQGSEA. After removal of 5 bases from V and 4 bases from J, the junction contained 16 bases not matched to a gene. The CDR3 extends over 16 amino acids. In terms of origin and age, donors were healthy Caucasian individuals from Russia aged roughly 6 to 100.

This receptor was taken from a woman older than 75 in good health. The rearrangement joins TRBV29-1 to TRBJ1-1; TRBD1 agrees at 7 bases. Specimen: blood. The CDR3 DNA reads TGCAGCGTTCAGAGGGGGGCTTCAGGGGGTGGCACTGAAGCTTTCTTT. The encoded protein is CSVQRGASGGGTEAFF.